Below are 29 T cell receptor beta chains sequenced from a single sample in a study of T cells in Graves' hyperthyroidism and ophthalmopathy. Regions amplified from RNA transcripts were the TCR beta CDR3 regions. First-round RT-PCR of the TCR CDR3 relied on the HTBI primer set. MiXCR, applied by TCRdb to the multiplex PCR reads, yields one record per CDR3 protein. The data contain approximately 420,000 distinct CDR3 sequences, about 15% of them singletons. The specimen sequenced was blood. The receptors here all came from a woman aged 30 to 39 with Graves' hyperthyroidism.

The chain has TRBV7-8 and TRBJ2-6; D is ambiguous. Germline CDR1 reads SGHVS; CDR2 reads FQNEAQ. The CDR3 consists of 18 residues. Trimming cost V 2 bases and J 0 bases, with 14 bases left between them. The CDR3: CASSLYTNYRSGANVLTF. CDR3 sequence (DNA): TGTGCCAGCAGCTTATACACGAACTATCGCTCTGGGGCCAACGTCCTGACTTTC.

Many counts were recorded for this clonotype. The chain has TRBV3-1 and TRBJ1-1; no firm D call. CDR3 length: 14 residues. V lost 1 base, J lost 2 bases, and 8 bases lay in between. Germline V gives CDR1 LGHDT, CDR2 YNNKEL (reference sequence). The CDR3 DNA is TGTGCCAGCAGCCAAGTTGGAGCTAACACTGAAGCTTTCTTT. Translated, it gives CASSQVGANTEAFF.

This clonotype was counted a few times. This chain joins TRBV7-2 and TRBJ1-1, with D uncertain. The CDR3 runs to 15 residues. Between the trimmed V and J ends, which lost 2 bases and 1 base, there was a span of 11 bases. CDR1 and CDR2 from the germline V gene are SGHTA and FQGNSA. This CDR3 reads CASSLIAKPNTEAFF. CDR3 nucleotide sequence: TGTGCCAGCAGCTTAATAGCAAAGCCGAACACTGAAGCTTTCTTT.

This clonotype was seen at least ten times. The J gene is TRBJ2-7, the V gene TRBV11-2; TRBD2 agrees at 8 bases. The germline V gene encodes CDR1 SGHAT and CDR2 FQNNGV. The CDR3 totals 14 residues. Germline trimming cut 5 bases from V and 2 bases from J; bases unmatched to any gene: 5. The chain's CDR3 is CASSPGLVTYEQYF. The CDR3 region has the DNA TGTGCCAGCAGCCCGGGACTAGTAACCTACGAGCAGTACTTC.

The table lists this clonotype with a few counts. This sequence joins TRBV19 and TRBJ2-3, with D unclear. The CDR3 extends over 13 amino acids. V was shortened by 4 bases and J by 6 bases, with 11 bases between the two germline ends. Germline V gene data show CDR1 as LNHDA and CDR2 as SQIVND (reference sequence). CDR3 DNA sequence: TGTGCCAGTAGTAGCATCCCGGCGGATACGCAGTATTTT. Protein: CASSSIPADTQYF.

The J gene is TRBJ2-7, the V gene TRBV29-1; no reliable D call. The CDR3 extends over 11 amino acids. The V gene's germline CDR1 is SQVTM and CDR2 ANQGSEA. V lost 4 bases and J lost 6, with 10 bases in between. The CDR3 is CSVGLVTEQYF. DNA for the CDR3: TGCAGCGTTGGGTTAGTAACCGAGCAGTACTTC.

This clonotype was found a few times. The gene calls are TRBV19 and TRBJ2-7; 13 bases align to TRBD2. V was pared by 4 bases and J by 3 bases, with 3 bases of the junction left unmatched. The CDR3 totals 15 residues. Germline V lookup: CDR1 LNHDA, CDR2 SQIVND (reference sequence). The CDR3 protein is CASSNGTSGVYEQYF. CDR3 nucleotides: TGTGCCAGTAGTAACGGGACTAGCGGGGTCTACGAGCAGTACTTC.

This clonotype was observed many times. The rearrangement links TRBV6-5 to TRBJ2-3; 11 bases are a match to TRBD2. The CDR3 spans 17 residues. The germline V gene encodes CDR1 MNHEY and CDR2 SVGAGI. The V segment lost 2 bases and the J segment 3 bases; nucleotides outside the gene matches: 7. CDR3 amino acids: CASSYSSGRVWTDTQYF. Here the CDR3 DNA reads TGTGCCAGCAGTTACAGTAGCGGGAGGGTATGGACAGATACGCAGTATTTT.

There are many counts of this clonotype. This sequence joins TRBV3-1 and TRBJ1-1; D is ambiguous. V lost 1 base and J lost 8, with 26 bases in between. Germline lookup yields CDR1 LGHDT and CDR2 YNNKEL (reference sequence). This CDR3 is built from 18 residues. Written as DNA, the CDR3 is TGTGCCAGCAGCCAAGCCACCACGTCGGGTGTATGGCCACTCGAAGCTTTCTTT. Its protein is CASSQATTSGVWPLEAFF.

The J gene is TRBJ2-7, the V gene TRBV20-1; 8 bases align to TRBD1. The J segment lost 4 bases and the V segment lost 6 bases, leaving 8 bases of the junction unmatched. The CDR3 has 13 amino acids. Germline assignment: CDR1 DFQATT and CDR2 SNEGSKA (reference sequence). CDR3 sequence reads: CSATRTGSYEQYF. The CDR3, as DNA: TGCAGTGCGACCCGGACAGGGTCGTACGAGCAGTACTTC.

This clonotype was found a few times. CDR3 sequence reads: CASSVSTEAFF. The CDR3 coding sequence is TGTGCCAGCAGTGTGAGCACTGAAGCTTTCTTT. J is TRBJ1-1 and V is TRBV28; D uncertain. CDR3 length: 11 residues. V was clipped by 5 bases and J by 4 bases, with 5 bases between them. Germline V gives CDR1 MDHEN, CDR2 SYDVKM.

In its sample, this clonotype was seen many times. The V call is TRBV28, the J call TRBJ2-5, with D possibly TRBD2 on 6 matching bases. This CDR3 region has 14 residues. Per the germline V gene, CDR1 is MDHEN and CDR2 is SYDVKM. V shed 9 bases and J shed 4 bases, with 18 bases lying between them. CDR3 in amino acids: CASTRDSSVETQYF. The CDR3 nucleotides read TGTGCCAGTACACGGGATTCTAGCGTAGAGACCCAGTACTTC.

There are many counts of this clonotype. This rearrangement joins TRBV27 to TRBJ1-1, with D possibly TRBD1 on 6 matching bases. Per the germline V gene, CDR1 is MNHEY and CDR2 is SMNVEV (reference sequence). CDR3 length: 14 amino acids. Between the trimmed V and J ends, which lost 6 bases and 7 bases, there was a span of 18 bases. The CDR3 sequence: CASRIWGGQNEAFF. The CDR3 nucleotides are TGTGCCAGCAGAATCTGGGGGGGGCAGAATGAAGCTTTCTTT.

This clonotype appeared a few times. This chain links TRBV20-1 with TRBJ2-3; 12 bases map to TRBD2. Germline CDR1 is DFQATT and CDR2 is SNEGSKA (reference sequence). The junction had 12 bases not matched to a gene; V was cut back by 3 bases and J by 5 bases. This CDR3 region has 17 residues. In nucleotides, the CDR3 is TGCAGTGCTAGCTCGCCTAGCGGGGGGGGATATGGAGATACGCAGTATTTT. It yields the protein CSASSPSGGGYGDTQYF.

This clonotype came up many times. V is TRBV3-1 and J is TRBJ2-7, with 7 nucleotides matching TRBD1. The CDR3 contains 12 residues. The germline V gene has CDR1 LGHDT and CDR2 YNNKEL (reference sequence). The V segment lost 2 bases and the J segment 6 bases; nucleotides outside the gene matches: 1. The CDR3 nucleotides read TGTGCCAGCAGCCAAACAGGGGTCGAGCAGTACTTC. It specifies CASSQTGVEQYF.

This sequence joins TRBV20-1 and TRBJ2-7, with 11 bases matching TRBD2. The CDR3 loop spans 15 amino acids. Trimming removed 3 bases from V and 5 bases from J; junction bases left unmatched: 9. The germline V gene has CDR1 DFQATT and CDR2 SNEGSKA (reference sequence). The CDR3, as DNA: TGCAGTGCTAGTACCTCTAGCGGGAGGACCCACGAGCAGTACTTC. This sequence encodes CSASTSSGRTHEQYF.

This clonotype has at least ten counts. The rearrangement joins TRBV28 to TRBJ2-6, with D tentatively TRBD2 (5 bases). Trimming left V 6 bases short and J 4 bases short, with 10 bases between. Looked up from germline, CDR1 is MDHEN and CDR2 is SYDVKM. This CDR3 is 14 amino acids long. The CDR3 loop reads CASRPGVGANVLTF. CDR3 DNA sequence: TGTGCCAGCAGGCCCGGGGTCGGGGCCAACGTCCTGACTTTC.

With regard to this clonotype: Just one base apart from a much larger clone, this may be a read error. The gene calls are TRBV4-2 and TRBJ1-5, with 7 bases lining up with TRBD1. Germline values: CDR1 LGHNA, CDR2 YNFKEQ. This CDR3 is 15 amino acids long. V shed 0 bases, J shed 6 bases, and the junction held 5 bases outside the gene matches. This chain's CDR3 is CASSQDWQGGQPQHF. CDR3 coding DNA: TGTGCCAGCAGCCAAGATTGGCAGGGGGGTCAGCCCCAGCATTTT.

The chain joins TRBV5-1 to TRBJ2-6; TRBD1 is a possible D gene (6 bases). V was shortened by 3 bases and J by 0 bases, with 22 bases between the two germline ends. This CDR3 contains 20 residues. The germline CDR1 and CDR2 sequences are SGHRS and YFSETQ. The CDR3: CASSSGTPLPPLSGANVLTF. DNA of the CDR3: TGCGCCAGCAGCTCCGGGACACCCCTACCCCCTCTCTCTGGGGCCAACGTCCTGACTTTC.

At least ten counts were recorded for this clonotype. The chain is built from TRBV30 and TRBJ2-7; no clear D. This CDR3 contains 13 residues. V was cut by 2 bases and J by 0 bases, with 8 bases left in between. Germline V lookup: CDR1 GTSNPN, CDR2 SVGIG (reference sequence). CDR3 protein: CAWSLVSSYEQYF. The CDR3 coding sequence is TGTGCCTGGAGTCTCGTGAGCTCCTACGAGCAGTACTTC.

This clonotype has ten or more counts. The chain has TRBV20-1 and TRBJ2-1; 10 nucleotides match TRBD2. The CDR3 runs to 15 residues. J lost 6 bases, V lost 5 bases, and 10 bases had no gene match. From germline, CDR1 is DFQATT and CDR2 SNEGSKA (reference sequence). The CDR3 coding sequence is TGCAGTGCTGGGACTACTAGCGGGGTTCTCAATGAGCAGTTCTTC. This sequence encodes CSAGTTSGVLNEQFF.

The chain is built from TRBV9 and TRBJ1-4, with 7 bases that match TRBD1. From germline, CDR1 is SGDLS and CDR2 YYNGEE. Germline trimming cut 0 bases from V and 0 bases from J; bases unmatched to any gene: 8. This CDR3 spans 18 amino acids. The CDR3 DNA is TGTGCCAGCAGCGTAGATTTGGGGACAGATACAACTAATGAAAAACTGTTTTTT. It specifies CASSVDLGTDTTNEKLFF.

The rearrangement joins TRBV27 to TRBJ2-7; D possibly corresponds to TRBD2 (6 bases). Germline CDR1 is MNHEY and CDR2 is SMNVEV (reference sequence). V lost 8 bases to trimming and J lost 3 bases, with 14 bases between them. The CDR3 length is 13 residues. The CDR3 DNA sequence: TGTGCCAGCGCTGTCCGGGGGAACTACGAGCAGTACTTC. This encodes CASAVRGNYEQYF.

This clonotype was recorded many times. The chain uses TRBV20-1 and TRBJ2-3; 11 bases agree with TRBD1. V lost 5 bases to trimming and J lost 2 bases; unmatched junction nucleotides: 3. CDR1 DFQATT and CDR2 SNEGSKA come from the germline V gene (reference sequence). This CDR3 contains 14 residues. CDR3 coding DNA: TGCAGTGCTTCGGGACAGGGGGACACAGATACGCAGTATTTT. Protein product: CSASGQGDTDTQYF.

In its sample, this clonotype was seen many times. V is TRBV3-1 and J is TRBJ2-1; the D gene is possibly TRBD2 (5 bases). The germline V gene encodes CDR1 LGHDT and CDR2 YNNKEL (reference sequence). The CDR3 extends over 14 amino acids. V lost 1 base and J lost 10, with 14 bases in between. The CDR3 sequence: CASSQVSDGGEQFF. In DNA form, the CDR3 reads TGTGCCAGCAGCCAAGTATCGGATGGCGGGGAGCAGTTCTTC.

This clonotype was observed a few times. V is TRBV6-1 and J is TRBJ1-1, with D tentatively TRBD1 (5 bases). The V gene lost 6 bases and the J gene lost 3 bases, with 8 bases spanning the gap. This CDR3 contains 12 residues. CDR1 and CDR2 (germline): MNHNS, SASEGT. The CDR3 DNA sequence: TGTGCCAGCAGAAAGGGGTACACTGAAGCTTTCTTT. The encoded protein is CASRKGYTEAFF.

The genes are TRBV24-1 and TRBJ2-3, with 12 bases lining up with TRBD2. The CDR3 loop spans 13 amino acids. Trimming cost V 4 bases and J 11 bases; bases outside gene matches: 3. Per germline, CDR1 KGHDR and CDR2 SFDVKD. The DNA of the CDR3 is TGTGCCACCAGTGACCAGACTAGCGGGAGGCAGTATTTT. Translation gives CATSDQTSGRQYF.

V usage is TRBV24-1 and J usage is TRBJ2-5, with D possibly being TRBD1 (6 bases). Trimming took off 5 bases at V and 1 base at J, with 13 bases between the two ends. The CDR3 is 15 amino acids. Germline V gene sequence: CDR1 KGHDR, CDR2 SFDVKD. The CDR3 sequence is CATSGFSTGQETQYF. The CDR3 coding sequence is TGTGCCACCAGTGGCTTCTCGACAGGCCAAGAGACCCAGTACTTC.

The chain carries TRBV6-1 and TRBJ2-2; D is uncertain. Deletions cut 1 base from V and 3 bases from J, with 9 bases between. This CDR3 contains 15 residues. The germline V gene encodes CDR1 MNHNS and CDR2 SASEGT. The CDR3 region is CASSEGTSDTGELFF. For the CDR3, the DNA is TGTGCCAGCAGTGAAGGGACGTCCGACACCGGGGAGCTGTTTTTT.